The subject of this entry is one T cell receptor (beta chain). Each CDR3 protein gets one entry after TCRdb re-called the PCR reads with MiXCR. The repertoire holds 12,000 or so distinct CDR3 sequences, with roughly 54% as singletons. The sample comes from a study of tumor-infiltrating lymphocytes in oesophageal squamous cell carcinoma. The junction had 10 bases not matched to a gene; V was cut back by 4 bases and J by 8 bases. This CDR3 is 16 amino acids long. Looked up from germline, CDR1 is SGHVT and CDR2 is SQSDAQ. This TCR came from a female donor with esophageal squamous cell carcinoma. Sequenced input: esophageal tumor tissue. V gene TRBV7-4 combines with J gene TRBJ2-2, with 10 nucleotides matching TRBD2. CDR3 coding DNA: TGTGCCAGCAGCTCCCGAGGGCTAGCGGGGGCTGGGGAGCTGTTTTTT. Protein: CASSSRGLAGAGELFF. Combining the CDR3 with reference TRBV7-4 and TRBJ2-2 gives the whole variable domain GAGVSQSPRYKVAKRGRDVALRCDSISGHVTLYWYRQTLGQGSEVLTYSQSDAQRDKSGRPSGRFSAERPERSVSTLKIQRTEQGDSAVYLCASSSRGLAGAGELFFGEGSRLTVL.